The rows below give T cell receptor beta chains drawn from one sample of a study of response to subunit inactivated influenza vaccine. TCRdb re-derived calls from the RT-PCR reads in MiXCR, one entry per CDR3 protein. Among fewer than 600,000 distinct CDR3 sequences listed, around 7.7% were seen once. The input for sequencing was PBMCs from blood, taken less than 30 months after vaccination. Every receptor here comes from a man aged 50 to 75 who received an inactivated influenza vaccine. Both conserved end residues are part of each CDR3. The D gene is left open where the match is weak. The size entry is marked missing in some rows and otherwise reads once, few, many or a size class.

V: TRBV21-1; D: -; size: -; J: TRBJ2-3; DNA: TGTGCCAGCAGCCAAAGGGGTTGGGGACTAGAGCGAGATACGCAGTATTTT; CDR3: CASSQRGWGLERDTQYF
V: TRBV10-3; D: -; size: many; J: TRBJ1-3; DNA: TGTGCCATACAGGCACACTCTGGAAACACCATATATTTT; CDR3: CAIQAHSGNTIYF
V: TRBV15; D: -; size: many; J: TRBJ2-5; DNA: TGTGCCACCAGCAGAGTAGGTGGAGGGGGTTCGGAGACCCAGTACTTC; CDR3: CATSRVGGGGSETQYF
V: TRBV7-2; D: -; size: few; J: TRBJ2-2; DNA: TGTGCCAGCAGCTTAAACCAGGGGCTCACCGGGGAGCTGTTTTTT; CDR3: CASSLNQGLTGELFF
V: TRBV5-1; D: -; size: few; J: TRBJ1-1; DNA: TGCGCCAGCAGCTTAGGGCAGGGACGGGTGTCTGAAGCTTTCTTT; CDR3: CASSLGQGRVSEAFF
V: TRBV5-1; D: -; size: many; J: TRBJ2-1; DNA: TGCGCCAGCAGCTTATTGGCGGGAAACTACAATGAGCAGTTCTTC; CDR3: CASSLLAGNYNEQFF
V: TRBV20-1; D: -; size: -; J: TRBJ1-1; DNA: TGCAGTGCTTTCCCCGGTCAGGCTGAGAACACTGAAGCTTTCTTT; CDR3: CSAFPGQAENTEAFF
V: TRBV27; D: -; size: few; J: TRBJ2-4; DNA: TGTGCCAGCAGTGCGGACCGGGGGCCGCTAGCCAAAAACATTCAGTACTTC; CDR3: CASSADRGPLAKNIQYF
V: TRBV4-2; D: -; size: few; J: TRBJ2-3; DNA: TGTGCCAGCAGCCCCGGGACAACCTACCCCACAGATACGCAGTATTTT; CDR3: CASSPGTTYPTDTQYF
V: TRBV4-3; D: -; size: -; J: TRBJ2-7; DNA: TGCGCCAGCAGCCAAGAAGGGAGCGACGAGCAGTACTTC; CDR3: CASSQEGSDEQYF
V: TRBV7-8; D: -; size: few; J: TRBJ2-7; DNA: TGTGCCAGCAGCTCAACCAGTGGTTACGAGCAGTACTTC; CDR3: CASSSTSGYEQYF
V: TRBV9; D: -; size: few; J: TRBJ2-2; DNA: TGTGCCAGCTCATCTTCGACTGGATCGAACACCGGGGAGCTGTTTTTT; CDR3: CASSSSTGSNTGELFF
V: TRBV28; D: -; size: many; J: TRBJ2-7; DNA: TGTGCCAGCAGTCCGCGATATTCCCTCAACTACGAGCAGTACTTC; CDR3: CASSPRYSLNYEQYF
V: TRBV20-1; D: TRBD2; size: few; J: TRBJ2-1; DNA: TGCAGTGCGGAGGGACTAGCGGGGGGGGCCTCCTACAATGAGCAGTTCTTC; CDR3: CSAEGLAGGASYNEQFF
V: TRBV4-2; D: TRBD1; size: many; J: TRBJ1-2; DNA: TGTGCCAGCAGCCAAGATTACAGGGGTGCCGGTGGCTACACCTTC; CDR3: CASSQDYRGAGGYTF
V: TRBV15; D: -; size: few; J: TRBJ2-7; DNA: TGTGCCACCAGCAGAGAACGGACTCCCTACGAGCAGTACTTC; CDR3: CATSRERTPYEQYF
V: TRBV5-1; D: -; size: -; J: TRBJ2-3; DNA: TGCGCCAGCAGGACCCTTATGGGGGAGACAGATACGCAGTATTTT; CDR3: CASRTLMGETDTQYF
V: TRBV12-3/TRBV12-4; D: -; size: many; J: TRBJ1-1; DNA: TGTGCCAGCAGTTTTTCCCTGTTCTCCGCCGGGAACACTGAAGCTTTCTTT; CDR3: CASSFSLFSAGNTEAFF
V: TRBV7-2; D: TRBD1; size: -; J: TRBJ2-2; DNA: TGTGCCAGCAGCAATCAAGGGACAGGGCGAGTCAGCGGGGAGCTGTTTTTT; CDR3: CASSNQGTGRVSGELFF
V: TRBV11-2; D: -; size: few; J: TRBJ2-7; DNA: TGTGCCAGCAGCCCCGCCGGGTTCCCGGTCGTCTACGAGCAGTACTTC; CDR3: CASSPAGFPVVYEQYF
V: TRBV6-5; D: -; size: -; J: TRBJ2-7; DNA: TGTGCCAGCAGTTACCAGGAGGTCTCCTACGAGCAGTACTTC; CDR3: CASSYQEVSYEQYF
V: TRBV7-2; D: TRBD1; size: many; J: TRBJ1-4; DNA: TGTGCCAGCAGCTTGGGACAGAGCTTCGCAACTAATGAAAAACTGTTTTTT; CDR3: CASSLGQSFATNEKLFF
V: TRBV5-1; D: TRBD1; size: -; J: TRBJ2-2; DNA: TGCGCCAGCAGAGGGGGCAGCTCGAACACCGGGGAGCTGTTTTTT; CDR3: CASRGGSSNTGELFF
V: TRBV12-3/TRBV12-4; D: -; size: many; J: TRBJ1-1; DNA: TGTGCCAGCAGTTTCATGGGGTCTCGGGCTTTCTTT; CDR3: CASSFMGSRAFF
V: TRBV20-1; D: TRBD2; size: -; J: TRBJ2-7; DNA: TGCAGTGCGCAGGGACTAGTCCCCTACGAGCAGTACTTC; CDR3: CSAQGLVPYEQYF
V: TRBV5-1; D: -; size: few; J: TRBJ1-3; DNA: TGCGCCAGCAGCTCCCGACTCCTGGAAGGTGGAAACACCATATATTTT; CDR3: CASSSRLLEGGNTIYF
V: TRBV7-9; D: TRBD2; size: many; J: TRBJ2-1; DNA: TGTGCCAGCAGCTTAGCGGCAGCGGGGGCTTACAATGAGCAGTTCTTC; CDR3: CASSLAAAGAYNEQFF
V: TRBV5-1; D: -; size: many; J: TRBJ2-1; DNA: TGCGCCAGCAGCTTGGTAGGTAGGCCCGGTGACAATGAGCAGTTCTTC; CDR3: CASSLVGRPGDNEQFF
V: TRBV18; D: -; size: few; J: TRBJ2-5; DNA: TGTGCCAGCTCACCCCGAACGACACTAATCGGAGAGACCCAGTACTTC; CDR3: CASSPRTTLIGETQYF
V: TRBV11-2; D: TRBD1; size: few; J: TRBJ1-5; DNA: TGTGCCAGCAGCAACTCAGGGGGAGGCAATCAGCCCCAGCATTTT; CDR3: CASSNSGGGNQPQHF
V: TRBV20-1; D: -; size: many; J: TRBJ2-4; DNA: TGCAGTGCTACGCCGGGACCGAAGAACAAAAACATTCAGTACTTC; CDR3: CSATPGPKNKNIQYF
V: TRBV5-1; D: -; size: few; J: TRBJ2-1; DNA: TGCGCCAGCAGCTTGGAGGGGCGTAACCACAATGAGCAGTTCTTC; CDR3: CASSLEGRNHNEQFF
V: TRBV2; D: TRBD1; size: many; J: TRBJ1-1; DNA: TGTGCCAGCAGGGCTCAGGGGGCTCTCACTGAAGCTTTCTTT; CDR3: CASRAQGALTEAFF
V: TRBV6-6; D: -; size: -; J: TRBJ1-4; DNA: TGTGCCAGCAGAAGGGGTGAAAAACTGTTTTTT; CDR3: CASRRGEKLFF
V: TRBV10-2; D: -; size: -; J: TRBJ2-2; DNA: TGCGCCAGCAGTGGGCTAGGGGCGGGGGAGCTGTTTTTT; CDR3: CASSGLGAGELFF
V: TRBV4-1; D: -; size: -; J: TRBJ1-1; DNA: TGCGCCAGCAGCCAAACAGGGAGGAGTGAAAACACTGAAGCTTTCTTT; CDR3: CASSQTGRSENTEAFF
V: TRBV5-1; D: TRBD2; size: few; J: TRBJ2-3; DNA: TGCGCCAGCAGCTCCTGGACTAGCGGGGGGGCAGTAACAGATACGCAGTATTTT; CDR3: CASSSWTSGGAVTDTQYF
V: TRBV6-1; D: TRBD2; size: few; J: TRBJ2-1; DNA: TGTGCCAGCAGACCAGCGGGGGGCCCCTACAATGAGCAGTTCTTC; CDR3: CASRPAGGPYNEQFF
V: TRBV6-2/TRBV6-3; D: -; size: -; J: TRBJ1-5; DNA: TGTGCCAGCAGTTACGTTTCCAGTTATAGCAATCAGTCCCAGCATTTT; CDR3: CASSYVSSYSNQSQHF
V: TRBV7-9; D: TRBD2; size: many; J: TRBJ2-7; DNA: TGTGCCAGCAGCTACACAAAGGGACTAGGTATCTACGAGCAGTACTTC; CDR3: CASSYTKGLGIYEQYF
V: TRBV5-1; D: -; size: -; J: TRBJ2-5; DNA: TGCGCCAGCAGCCCGATTACAGGGCTTCAAGAGACCCAGTACTTC; CDR3: CASSPITGLQETQYF
V: TRBV25-1; D: -; size: many; J: TRBJ2-2; DNA: TGTGCCAGCAGTGGTTTATCAGAGAACACCGGGGAGCTGTTTTTT; CDR3: CASSGLSENTGELFF
V: TRBV7-9; D: -; size: many; J: TRBJ2-1; DNA: TGTGCCAGCAGCATATCACAGGTTTACAATGAGCAGTTCTTC; CDR3: CASSISQVYNEQFF
V: TRBV23-1; D: -; size: -; J: TRBJ2-1; DNA: TGCGCCAGCAATGCCCGATCCTACAATGAGCAGTTCTTC; CDR3: CASNARSYNEQFF
V: TRBV5-1; D: TRBD1; size: few; J: TRBJ1-4; DNA: TGCGCCAGCAGCGAGGGACAGAGTAATGAAAAACTGTTTTTT; CDR3: CASSEGQSNEKLFF
V: TRBV20-1; D: -; size: many; J: TRBJ2-5; DNA: TGCAGTGCTAGGGTGCCAGGGCAAGAGACCCAGTACTTC; CDR3: CSARVPGQETQYF
V: TRBV27; D: -; size: -; J: TRBJ1-3; DNA: TGTGCCAGCAGTTTAAGCAGGTCTGGAAACACCATATATTTT; CDR3: CASSLSRSGNTIYF
V: TRBV5-1; D: -; size: -; J: TRBJ1-1; DNA: TGCGCCAGCAGCCCCAGGGACGGGCTGAACACTGAAGCTTTCTTT; CDR3: CASSPRDGLNTEAFF
V: TRBV5-8; D: -; size: many; J: TRBJ2-2; DNA: TGTGCCAGCAGCTACTATCCCACCGGGGAGCTGTTTTTT; CDR3: CASSYYPTGELFF